The 22 T cell receptor beta chains in this list originate from one sample, sequenced in a study of identical twins (dated by TCRdb to about 2016). Library creation used 5' RACE. Instrument on record: Illumina HiSeq 2000. TCRdb reanalyzed the raw reads on its own, using fastp at Q25 for trimming and MiXCR for clone calling, and kept in-frame beta chains. Each CDR3 protein gets just one entry, which takes the most common genes and DNA from the rows behind it. The sample table shows 500,000 to 650,000 distinct CDR3 sequences, and about 7.1% are seen once. 1.6% of the sample is taken by the ten largest. These records were also assigned to another study, of yellow fever vaccine responses in identical twins.

Material for sequencing was PBMCs. These receptors originate from a woman between 18 and 29 years old in good health.

This clonotype was picked up a small number of times. V and J are TRBV5-1 and TRBJ2-1; 7 positions match TRBD1. The V gene's germline CDR1 is SGHRS and CDR2 YFSETQ. The CDR3 spans 15 residues. J lost 5 bases, V lost 4 bases, and 9 bases had no gene match. The CDR3: CASSPGTVNNNEQFF. The CDR3 DNA reads as TGCGCCAGCAGCCCGGGGACAGTTAACAACAATGAGCAGTTCTTC.

Many counts were recorded for this clonotype. This chain connects TRBV28 to TRBJ1-2; D unclear. Germline V gene sequence: CDR1 MDHEN, CDR2 SYDVKM. The germline V and J ends were trimmed by 7 bases and 4 bases, with 16 bases remaining between them. This CDR3 comprises 14 residues. The CDR3 region is CASTRGIWSYGYTF. The CDR3 region has the DNA TGTGCCAGCACCCGGGGAATATGGAGCTATGGCTACACCTTC.

This clonotype was picked up a small number of times. V and J are TRBV10-3 and TRBJ2-1; possibly TRBD2 for D (7 bases). CDR3 length: 11 residues. Germline V CDR1 and CDR2: ENHRY, SYGVKD. V dropped 11 bases and J dropped 8 bases, with 13 bases sitting between them. The CDR3 reads CAAGEGDEQFF. CDR3 DNA sequence: TGTGCCGCCGGGGAGGGGGATGAGCAGTTCTTC.

This clonotype was detected only a few times. This chain uses TRBV14 with TRBJ2-3; TRBD1 is a possible D gene (6 bases). CDR1 is SGHDN and CDR2 is FVKESK in the germline V gene. Trimming left V 5 bases short and J 2 bases short, with 17 bases between. This CDR3 has 16 residues. The CDR3 protein is CASSYGTPSATDTQYF. CDR3 coding DNA: TGTGCCAGCAGCTACGGGACACCGTCCGCCACAGATACGCAGTATTTT.

This clonotype was seen more than once but under ten times. The genes are TRBV28 and TRBJ2-1, with TRBD2 as a possible D gene (6 bases). Trimming removed 3 bases at V and 3 bases at J, with 18 bases between. Germline V gene sequence: CDR1 MDHEN, CDR2 SYDVKM. The CDR3 is 17 amino acids. The DNA for the CDR3 is TGTGCCAGCAGTTTTGGTGGAGGGAGCCACCGCTACAATGAGCAGTTCTTC. It codes for CASSFGGGSHRYNEQFF.

This chain connects TRBV7-9 to TRBJ2-7, with D possibly being TRBD2 (6 bases). The V end was cut by 6 bases, the J end by 3 bases, with 15 bases between. Per the germline V gene, CDR1 is SEHNR and CDR2 is FQNEAQ (reference sequence). The CDR3 has 14 amino acids. In DNA, the CDR3 is TGTGCCAGCAGATCAGAGGGACTCAACTACGAGCAGTACTTC. It specifies CASRSEGLNYEQYF.

This clonotype was seen a handful of times. V gene TRBV10-3 combines with J gene TRBJ1-1; D is ambiguous. The germline V gene has CDR1 ENHRY and CDR2 SYGVKD. With 6 bases removed from V and 7 bases from J, the gap between germline ends came to 21 bases. CDR3 length equals 15 residues. CDR3 in DNA: TGTGCCATCAGATCCGCCGCTTTCGTTGGGGATGAAGCTTTCTTT. Translation gives CAIRSAAFVGDEAFF.

This clonotype was found a few times. The chain has TRBV12-3 or TRBV12-4 and TRBJ2-5, with a possible D match to TRBD1 (5 bases). V lost 2 bases and J lost 5, with 12 bases in between. The CDR3 length is 14 residues. The CDR3 loop is CASSLSGIEETQYF. In DNA, the CDR3 is TGTGCCAGCAGTTTATCAGGGATCGAGGAGACCCAGTACTTC.

This clonotype was observed many times. The gene calls are TRBV25-1 and TRBJ1-1; no clear D. In germline, CDR1 is MGHDK, CDR2 SYGVNS. This CDR3 contains 14 residues. V was trimmed by 2 bases and J by 4 bases, leaving 11 bases between them. CDR3 coding DNA: TGTGCCAGCAGTGAAGGGCCGGGAGGCACTGAAGCTTTCTTT. The encoded protein is CASSEGPGGTEAFF. The full variable domain, its missing parts supplied by reference TRBV25-1 and TRBJ1-1, is EADIYQTPRYLVIGTGKKITLECSQTMGHDKMYWYQQDPGMELHLIHYSYGVNSTEKGDLSSESTVSRIRTEHFPLTLESARPSHTSQYLCASSEGPGGTEAFFGQGTRLTVV.

This clonotype was counted at least ten times. V usage is TRBV27 and J usage is TRBJ1-1; no clear D. From germline, CDR1 is MNHEY and CDR2 SMNVEV (reference sequence). The CDR3 contains 13 residues. V shed 3 bases and J shed 1 base, with 6 bases lying between them. This CDR3 reads CASSFQPNTEAFF. The CDR3 DNA is TGTGCCAGCAGTTTCCAGCCGAACACTGAAGCTTTCTTT.

The rearrangement joins TRBV5-6 to TRBJ2-7; D remains unclear. Germline lookup yields CDR1 SGHDT and CDR2 YYEEEE. Trimming took off 7 bases at V and 4 bases at J, with 18 bases between the two ends. The CDR3 totals 14 residues. CDR3 in amino acids: CASSHPARRYEQYF. CDR3 DNA: TGTGCCAGCTCACACCCAGCCAGGAGATACGAGCAGTACTTC.

The sample holds many counts of this clonotype. The V call is TRBV12-3 or TRBV12-4, the J call TRBJ2-1, with D maybe TRBD1 (6 bases). The CDR3 has 14 residues. V gave up 8 bases and J gave up 7 bases, with 18 bases separating them. The CDR3 sequence: CASGFRTERNEQFF. As DNA, the CDR3 is TGTGCCAGCGGCTTCCGGACAGAGAGGAATGAGCAGTTCTTC.

This clonotype has only a few counts. The chain couples TRBV5-1 to TRBJ2-5, with D perhaps given as TRBD1 or TRBD2 (6 bases each). Germline assignment: CDR1 SGHRS and CDR2 YFSETQ. The CDR3 runs to 16 residues. The V end was cut by 5 bases, the J end by 1 base, with 18 bases between. CDR3 residues: CASRLQGGPSQETQYF. The CDR3 DNA reads TGCGCCAGCAGACTACAGGGAGGTCCCTCCCAAGAGACCCAGTACTTC.

This clonotype was recorded many times. The chain carries TRBV29-1 and TRBJ1-1, with D possibly matching TRBD1 (6 bases). Trimming left V 5 bases short and J 7 bases short, with 11 bases between. Germline V gene sequence: CDR1 SQVTM, CDR2 ANQGSEA. This CDR3 contains 11 residues. CDR3 loop: CSVPTGLEAFF. CDR3 bases: TGCAGCGTTCCCACAGGGCTTGAAGCTTTCTTT.

The chain couples TRBV6-2 or TRBV6-3 to TRBJ2-2, with TRBD2 matching over 10 bases. V lost 5 bases to trimming and J lost 0 bases; unmatched junction nucleotides: 3. The CDR3 is 16 residues long. The germline CDR1 and CDR2 sequences are MNHEY and SVGEGT. CDR3 loop: CASSLAGEPNTGELFF. Here the CDR3 DNA reads TGTGCCAGCAGTCTAGCGGGGGAGCCGAACACCGGGGAGCTGTTTTTT.

The sample holds many counts of this clonotype. J is TRBJ1-2 and V is TRBV20-1, with 8 nucleotides matching TRBD1. In germline, CDR1 is DFQATT, CDR2 SNEGSKA (reference sequence). Trimming cost V 0 bases and J 3 bases; bases outside gene matches: 3. CDR3 length: 14 residues. CDR3 sequence: CSARDRGQDYGYTF. CDR3 bases: TGCAGTGCTAGAGACAGGGGGCAGGACTATGGCTACACCTTC.

V gene TRBV20-1 combines with J gene TRBJ2-1; D may be TRBD2 (6 bases). Per the germline V gene, CDR1 is DFQATT and CDR2 is SNEGSKA (reference sequence). Trimming cost V 0 bases and J 3 bases, with 12 bases left between them. The CDR3 covers 15 residues. CDR3 nucleotides: TGCAGTGCTAGAGATTACCGGGGGTACTACAATGAGCAGTTCTTC. Its translation is CSARDYRGYYNEQFF.

The chain links TRBV12-3 or TRBV12-4 to TRBJ2-7; the D call may be TRBD1 or TRBD2 (5 bases each). The CDR3 extends over 13 amino acids. The V gene lost 7 bases and the J gene lost 5 bases, with 15 bases spanning the gap. The CDR3 sequence: CASTTLLGDEQYF. The CDR3 bases are TGTGCCAGCACCACCCTTCTGGGGGACGAGCAGTACTTC.

This clonotype has just a few counts. The chain carries TRBV7-9 and TRBJ2-5; perhaps TRBD2 as D (7 bases). V lost 5 bases to trimming and J lost 5 bases, with 21 bases between them. The CDR3 has 16 amino acids. The germline V gene encodes CDR1 SEHNR and CDR2 FQNEAQ (reference sequence). The CDR3 region has the DNA TGTGCCAGCAGCACTTTGGGGGGGGCTGGGATGGAGACCCAGTACTTC. This codes for CASSTLGGAGMETQYF.

V and J are TRBV3-1 and TRBJ2-3; 15 bases map to TRBD2. The CDR3 consists of 20 residues. Germline CDR1 LGHDT, CDR2 YNNKEL (reference sequence). J was trimmed by 5 bases and V by 4 bases; bases with no gene match: 16. CDR3 region: CASSRRIGLAGGRGIDTQYF. CDR3 nucleotide sequence: TGTGCCAGCAGCCGGAGGATTGGACTAGCGGGGGGGCGAGGTATAGATACGCAGTATTTT.

This clonotype came up a few times. The rearrangement links TRBV3-1 to TRBJ2-3; D remains ambiguous. The V and J ends lost 3 bases and 3 bases respectively, with 16 bases between them. Germline V gives CDR1 LGHDT, CDR2 YNNKEL (reference sequence). The CDR3 contains 16 residues. CDR3 DNA sequence: TGTGCCAGCAGCCAGCTACTCCTAACCCAGACAGATACGCAGTATTTT. It yields the protein CASSQLLLTQTDTQYF.

This clonotype was observed many times. The CDR3 here is CASSESNTRISYEQYV. CDR3 in DNA: TGCGCCAGCAGTGAGTCGAACACACGTATCTCCTACGAGCAGTACGTC. V gene TRBV10-2 combines with J gene TRBJ2-7; D not resolved. This CDR3 contains 16 residues. Trimming shortened V by 0 bases and J by 0 bases, and 12 bases separated the two germline ends. CDR1 and CDR2 from the germline V gene are WSHSY and SAAADI.